These 29 T cell receptor beta chains were all obtained from the same sample, sequenced in a study of blood T cell repertoires in COVID-19. TCRdb's copy holds only in-frame clones and misses some; the assay was immunoSEQ multiplex PCR. The profile shows approximately 250,000 clones, about 91% of them singletons. Specimen: PBMCs or T cells enriched from blood (not recorded which). The receptors derive from a woman between 35 and 50 years old with acute COVID-19.

The chain combines TRBV11-3 with TRBJ1-1; 8 bases are shared with TRBD1. The CDR3 consists of 12 residues. CDR1 is SGHNT, CDR2 YENEEA, per germline. The trim removed 1 base at V and 11 bases at J, leaving 3 bases unmatched. This CDR3 is CASSLGRDRAFF. CDR3 nucleotide sequence: TGTGCCAGCAGCTTAGGGAGGGACAGGGCTTTCTTT.

This clone was counted once. The gene calls are TRBV30 and TRBJ1-2; D uncertain. The CDR3 sequence is 14 residues long. CDR1 is GTSNPN and CDR2 is SVGIG in the germline V gene (reference sequence). Trimming took 1 base from V and 1 from J, leaving 10 bases between them. The CDR3 DNA reads as TGTGCCTGGAGTGGGTATCCGAGTAACTATGGCTACACCTTC. Its translation is CAWSGYPSNYGYTF.

The genes are TRBV19 and TRBJ2-3, with TRBD1 matching 10 bases. Germline V gene data show CDR1 as LNHDA and CDR2 as SQIVND (reference sequence). V lost 11 bases to trimming and J lost 4 bases; unmatched junction nucleotides: 12. The CDR3 is made up of 15 amino acids. CDR3: CAARGGTGDADTQYF. CDR3 bases: TGTGCCGCTCGAGGGGGGACAGGGGATGCAGATACGCAGTATTTT.

The CDR3 here is CATKLAGAGDTQYF. CDR3 bases: TGCGCCACCAAACTAGCGGGAGCTGGAGATACGCAGTATTTT. The chain is built from TRBV10-2 and TRBJ2-3; TRBD2 agrees at 11 bases. Trimming removed 10 bases from V and 5 bases from J; junction bases left unmatched: 8. The CDR3 runs 14 residues. CDR1 is WSHSY, CDR2 SAAADI, per germline.

The chain combines TRBV9 with TRBJ1-6, with 10 bases aligning to TRBD1. V gave up 2 bases and J gave up 10 bases; unmatched junction bases: 6. This CDR3 has 15 amino acids. Germline V CDR1 and CDR2: SGDLS, YYNGEE. The CDR3 nucleotides read TGTGCCAGCAGCGTTCAGACAGGGGGCAGATCACCCCTCCACTTT. Amino acids: CASSVQTGGRSPLHF.

V and J are TRBV7-9 and TRBJ1-2, with TRBD1 identical over 10 bases. Germline loops: CDR1 SEHNR, CDR2 FQNEAQ (reference sequence). This CDR3 region has 13 residues. With 5 bases clipped from V and 7 bases from J, the junction kept 4 bases outside the gene matches. The CDR3 DNA sequence: TGTGCCAGCAGCCTTGGGGACAGGGGTGGCTACACCTTC. Translated: CASSLGDRGGYTF.

The rearrangement links TRBV27 to TRBJ1-5; the D gene is possibly TRBD1 (6 bases). V was shortened by 1 base and J by 5 bases, with 12 bases between the two germline ends. Germline V lookup: CDR1 MNHEY, CDR2 SMNVEV (reference sequence). The CDR3 covers 15 residues. CDR3 bases: TGTGCCAGCAGTTTATGGACAGTAGGGGATCAGCCCCAGCATTTT. Encoded protein: CASSLWTVGDQPQHF.

V usage is TRBV7-8 and J usage is TRBJ2-7; unclear D gene. Germline loops: CDR1 SGHVS, CDR2 FQNEAQ. CDR3 length: 15 residues. Trimming removed 1 base from V and 1 base from J, with 11 bases in between. The CDR3 protein is CASSLELAPSYEQYF. Here the CDR3 DNA reads TGTGCCAGCAGCTTAGAACTCGCGCCATCCTACGAGCAGTACTTC.

The V call is TRBV27, the J call TRBJ2-7; D perhaps matches TRBD1 (6 bases). Germline CDR1 is MNHEY and CDR2 is SMNVEV (reference sequence). Trimming took 0 bases from V and 3 from J, leaving 12 bases between them. The CDR3 is 15 amino acids. CDR3 sequence: CASSLSTGTSYEQYF. CDR3 DNA sequence: TGTGCCAGCAGTTTATCAACCGGGACAAGCTACGAGCAGTACTTC.

The J gene is TRBJ1-4, the V gene TRBV3-1 (or the pseudogene TRBV3-2); maybe TRBD1 (5 bases). Germline CDR1 and CDR2: LGHDT and YNNKEL (reference sequence). V was pared by 1 base and J by 7 bases, with 16 bases between. The CDR3 is 16 residues long. This CDR3 reads CASSQVWGGAAEKLFF. CDR3 nucleotide sequence: TGTGCCAGCAGCCAAGTATGGGGTGGGGCCGCTGAAAAACTGTTTTTT.

The chain is built from TRBV6-2 or TRBV6-3 and TRBJ1-5, with D possibly being TRBD1 (5 bases). Germline V CDR1 and CDR2: MNHEY, SVGEGT. The CDR3 totals 16 residues. V lost 2 bases and J lost 1, with 12 bases in between. This CDR3 reads CASSYRQGGSNQPQHF. The CDR3 DNA reads TGTGCCAGCAGTTACCGCCAGGGTGGGAGCAATCAGCCCCAGCATTTT.

The chain joins TRBV5-4 to TRBJ2-5, with D hard to call. CDR1 is SGHNT and CDR2 is YYREEE in the germline V gene (reference sequence). Between the trimmed V and J ends, which lost 4 bases and 1 base, there was a span of 8 bases. The CDR3 runs to 13 residues. In DNA, the CDR3 is TGTGCCAGCAGCCCTTCTCCCCAAGAGACCCAGTACTTC. This gives the protein CASSPSPQETQYF.

The genes are TRBV7-7 and TRBJ2-7; D is perhaps TRBD2 (6 bases). Looked up from germline, CDR1 is SSHAT and CDR2 is FNYEAQ (reference sequence). The CDR3 loop spans 15 amino acids. This chain's CDR3 is CASSLKSPGGYEQYV. The CDR3 region has the DNA TGTGCTAGCAGCTTAAAGTCTCCCGGGGGCTACGAGCAGTACGTC.

This chain links TRBV19 with TRBJ2-6; D remains unclear. The V and J ends lost 2 bases and 0 bases respectively, with 8 bases between them. CDR1 is LNHDA and CDR2 is SQIVND in the germline V gene (reference sequence). The CDR3 is 16 residues long. CDR3 loop: CASSINWYSGANVLTF. The CDR3, as DNA: TGTGCCAGTAGTATAAACTGGTACTCTGGGGCCAACGTCCTGACTTTC.

The genes are TRBV7-9 and TRBJ1-6, with D unresolved. Trimming took 0 bases from V and 12 from J, leaving 6 bases between them. This CDR3 has 12 amino acids. In germline, CDR1 is SEHNR, CDR2 FQNEAQ (reference sequence). In nucleotides, the CDR3 is TGTGCCAGCAGCTTAGCTTCTAGACCCCTCCACTTT. Amino acids: CASSLASRPLHF.

The CDR3 DNA reads TGTGCCAGCAGCTTAGCTGGGACAGGCCAAGAGACCCAGTACTTC. The encoded protein is CASSLAGTGQETQYF. The chain recombines TRBV7-9 with TRBJ2-5; 8 bases match TRBD1. The J segment lost 1 base and the V segment lost 0 bases, leaving 1 base of the junction unmatched. Germline V gene sequence: CDR1 SEHNR, CDR2 FQNEAQ (reference sequence). The CDR3 totals 15 residues.

The CDR3 sequence is CASSSQGFFENIQYF. CDR3 DNA sequence: TGTGCCAGCAGTAGCCAGGGGTTCTTTGAAAACATTCAGTACTTC. V usage is TRBV2 and J usage is TRBJ2-4; tentative D call: TRBD1 (6 bases). The CDR3 covers 15 residues. Germline lookup yields CDR1 SNHLY and CDR2 FYNNEI. Trimming took 5 bases from V and 5 from J, leaving 16 bases between them.

The chain uses TRBV19 and TRBJ1-1, with 7 bases lining up with TRBD1. The CDR3 runs to 15 residues. CDR1 LNHDA and CDR2 SQIVND come from the germline V gene (reference sequence). Germline trimming cut 3 bases from V and 1 base from J; bases unmatched to any gene: 5. CDR3 bases: TGTGCCAGTAGTATCCAGACAGGGAGGAACACTGAAGCTTTCTTT. Protein sequence: CASSIQTGRNTEAFF.

The chain recombines TRBV4-1 with TRBJ2-7, with 8 bases identical to TRBD2. This CDR3 is built from 16 residues. In germline, CDR1 is MGHRA, CDR2 YSYEKL. V lost 2 bases and J lost 1; bases outside the gene matches: 7. The CDR3 DNA is TGCGCCAGCAGCCAACCTAGCGGGTGGGGATCCTACGAGCAGTACTTC. Amino acid sequence: CASSQPSGWGSYEQYF.

The chain combines TRBV10-3 with TRBJ1-5; 8 bases fit TRBD1. The CDR3 totals 16 residues. The V gene end was trimmed by 1 base and the J gene end by 7 bases; junction bases not matched to a gene: 9. Germline V gene sequence: CDR1 ENHRY, CDR2 SYGVKD. CDR3 in DNA: TGTGCCATCAGTGAGTTTTTGACAGGGGCAGGACAGCCCCAGCATTTT. It codes for CAISEFLTGAGQPQHF.

The J gene is TRBJ1-1, the V gene TRBV5-4; 7 nucleotides match TRBD1. The CDR3 extends over 13 amino acids. Trimming cost V 4 bases and J 8 bases; bases outside gene matches: 8. The germline V gene has CDR1 SGHNT and CDR2 YYREEE (reference sequence). CDR3 coding DNA: TGTGCCAGCAGCCTAACGACAGGGAGGGAAGCTTTCTTT. It translates to CASSLTTGREAFF.

This chain links TRBV3-1 (or the pseudogene TRBV3-2) with TRBJ1-2; 8 bases are a match to TRBD1. V lost 6 bases to trimming and J lost 2 bases; unmatched junction nucleotides: 5. Per the germline V gene, CDR1 is LGHDT and CDR2 is YNNKEL (reference sequence). The length of the CDR3 is 14 residues. CDR3 nucleotides: TGTGCCAGCAGTCAGGGGACAGGCAACTATGGCTACACCTTC. Protein product: CASSQGTGNYGYTF.

The chain carries TRBV18 and TRBJ1-3; the match to TRBD1 covers 9 bases. The CDR3 is 18 amino acids. Trimming at V came to 3 bases and at J to 0 bases, leaving 9 bases not matched to a gene. Germline assignment: CDR1 KGHSH and CDR2 LQKENI. The CDR3 sequence is CASSPAGTGMFSGNTIYF. CDR3 DNA: TGTGCCAGCTCACCTGCCGGGACAGGGATGTTCTCTGGAAACACCATATATTTT.

This sequence joins TRBV10-1 and TRBJ1-6, with D perhaps matching TRBD1 (6 bases). The V and J ends lost 6 bases and 7 bases respectively, with 10 bases between them. Germline V gene lookup returns CDR1 WNHNN and CDR2 SYGVQD (reference sequence). The CDR3 loop spans 13 amino acids. CDR3: CASRGQQNSPLHF. The CDR3, as DNA: TGCGCCAGCAGAGGACAGCAAAATTCACCCCTCCACTTT.

The chain uses TRBV2 and TRBJ1-2; 7 positions match TRBD1. The ends lost 7 bases at V and 7 bases at J; junction bases unmatched: 6. CDR1 is SNHLY, CDR2 FYNNEI, per germline. The CDR3 loop spans 12 amino acids. The CDR3 reads CASKEQGFGYTF. The CDR3 DNA reads as TGTGCCAGCAAGGAACAGGGGTTTGGCTACACCTTC.

This chain connects TRBV4-1 to TRBJ2-7; 8 nucleotides align to TRBD2. The CDR3 consists of 15 residues. CDR1 and CDR2 (germline): MGHRA, YSYEKL. V lost 0 bases to trimming and J lost 1 base; unmatched junction nucleotides: 2. DNA of the CDR3: TGCGCCAGCAGCCAAGAAGGCGGGAGGTCCTACGAGCAGTACTTC. This codes for CASSQEGGRSYEQYF.

The chain has TRBV11-3 and TRBJ1-1, with D possibly being TRBD1 (5 bases). This CDR3 has 14 residues. CDR1 and CDR2 (germline): SGHNT, YENEEA. Between the trimmed V and J ends, which lost 3 bases and 3 bases, there was a span of 11 bases. The CDR3 is CASSLAGGDTEAFF. The DNA of the CDR3 is TGTGCCAGCAGCTTGGCGGGGGGGGACACTGAAGCTTTCTTT.

The genes are TRBV27 and TRBJ2-3; 7 positions agree with TRBD2. The CDR3 has 15 amino acids. Germline V CDR1 and CDR2: MNHEY, SMNVEV (reference sequence). V was clipped by 3 bases and J by 0 bases; unmatched bases: 3. As DNA, the CDR3 is TGTGCCAGCAGTTTTCTAGCGGATAGCACAGATACGCAGTATTTT. Protein sequence: CASSFLADSTDTQYF.

The chain uses TRBV9 and TRBJ2-3, with 9 nucleotides matching TRBD2. CDR1 and CDR2 from the germline V gene are SGDLS and YYNGEE. There are 16 residues in the CDR3. V shed 5 bases, J shed 1 base, and the junction held 8 bases outside the gene matches. CDR3 DNA sequence: TGTGCCAGCAGTGGTAGGACTAGCGTACGCACAGATACGCAGTATTTT. Amino acid sequence: CASSGRTSVRTDTQYF.